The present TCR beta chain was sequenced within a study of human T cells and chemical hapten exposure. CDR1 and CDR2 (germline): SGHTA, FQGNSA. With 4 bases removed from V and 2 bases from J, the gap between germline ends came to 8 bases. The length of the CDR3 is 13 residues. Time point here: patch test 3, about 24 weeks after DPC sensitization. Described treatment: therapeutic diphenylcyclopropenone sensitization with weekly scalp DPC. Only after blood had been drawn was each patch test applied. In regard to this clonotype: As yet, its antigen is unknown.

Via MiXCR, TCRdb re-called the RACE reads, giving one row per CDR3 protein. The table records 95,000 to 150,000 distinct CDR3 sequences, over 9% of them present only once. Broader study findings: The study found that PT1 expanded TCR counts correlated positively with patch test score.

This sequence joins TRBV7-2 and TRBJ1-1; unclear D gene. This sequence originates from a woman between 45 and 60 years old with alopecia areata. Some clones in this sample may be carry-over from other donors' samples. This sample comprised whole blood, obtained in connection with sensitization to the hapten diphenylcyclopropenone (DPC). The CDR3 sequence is CASSSEVNTEAFF. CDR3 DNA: TGTGCCAGCAGCTCGGAGGTAAACACTGAAGCTTTCTTT.